This is a list of T cell receptor beta chains from one sample in a study of T cell responses to AZD1222 COVID-19 vaccine. Only in-frame clones appear in the TCRdb table, and some are missing; sequencing was by immunoSEQ multiplex PCR. The sample records approximately 150,000 clones, 85% to 90% being singletons. The source was peripheral blood, collected 28 days after the second AZD1222 dose. The receptors shown here come from an adult who received the AZD1222 COVID-19 vaccine. CDR3s include the opening cysteine and the closing phenylalanine or tryptophan. Each record gives: CDR3 length, clone size, V gene, D gene, J gene, CDR3 protein, CDR3 DNA. A D gene is named only where the DNA matches it firmly. For some rows the clone size is stated as once, few or many, or as a class when expanded; others skip it.

length: 16
size: -
V: TRBV4-2
D: -
J: TRBJ1-2
CDR3: CASSQVGAGANYGYTF
DNA: TGTGCCAGCAGCCAAGTTGGCGCCGGGGCCAACTATGGCTACACCTTC

length: 16
size: -
V: TRBV2
D: TRBD1
J: TRBJ1-5
CDR3: CASTFQGAVSNQPQHF
DNA: TGTGCCAGCACGTTCCAGGGGGCGGTAAGCAATCAGCCCCAGCATTTT

length: 18
size: -
V: TRBV7-2
D: -
J: TRBJ2-5
CDR3: CASSLGRGAGNLGETQYF
DNA: TGTGCCAGCAGCTTAGGTCGGGGTGCGGGGAATTTGGGAGAGACCCAGTACTTC

length: 12
size: once
V: TRBV5-6
D: -
J: TRBJ1-6
CDR3: CASSRHNSPLHF
DNA: TGTGCCAGCAGCCGCCATAATTCACCCCTCCACTTT

length: 16
size: -
V: TRBV24-1
D: -
J: TRBJ2-1
CDR3: CATSDPGSRQYNEQFF
DNA: TGTGCCACCAGTGATCCCGGATCCCGGCAGTACAATGAGCAGTTCTTC

length: 15
size: -
V: TRBV27
D: TRBD2
J: TRBJ2-7
CDR3: CASSLVAGSSYEQYF
DNA: TGTGCCAGCAGTTTAGTAGCGGGAAGCTCCTACGAGCAGTACTTC

length: 13
size: -
V: TRBV24-1
D: -
J: TRBJ1-2
CDR3: CATSADGASGYTF
DNA: TGTGCCACCAGTGCCGACGGGGCTTCTGGCTACACCTTC

length: 11
size: once
V: TRBV30
D: -
J: TRBJ2-1
CDR3: CAWMGFTEQFF
DNA: TGTGCCTGGATGGGATTTACGGAGCAGTTCTTC

length: 17
size: few
V: TRBV5-4
D: TRBD1
J: TRBJ1-1
CDR3: CASSLGIRQGSSTEAFF
DNA: TGTGCCAGCAGCTTGGGGATACGACAGGGGTCTTCCACTGAAGCTTTCTTT

length: 14
size: -
V: TRBV9
D: TRBD1
J: TRBJ1-2
CDR3: CASSGSTGAYGYTF
DNA: TGTGCCAGCAGCGGTTCGACAGGGGCCTATGGCTACACCTTC

length: 16
size: -
V: TRBV11-2
D: TRBD2
J: TRBJ2-5
CDR3: CASSLDGLAWKETQYF
DNA: TGTGCCAGCAGCTTAGACGGACTAGCATGGAAAGAGACCCAGTACTTC

length: 15
size: -
V: TRBV9
D: -
J: TRBJ1-2
CDR3: CASSVEGRSSYGYTF
DNA: TGTGCCAGCAGCGTAGAGGGCAGGTCCAGCTATGGCTACACCTTC

length: 15
size: -
V: TRBV6-5
D: -
J: TRBJ1-6
CDR3: CATMPSRNYNSPLHF
DNA: TGTGCCACCATGCCGAGCAGGAATTATAATTCACCCCTCCACTTT

length: 11
size: -
V: TRBV19
D: -
J: TRBJ1-1
CDR3: CASNLATEAFF
DNA: TGTGCCAGTAATTTGGCTACTGAAGCTTTCTTT

length: 16
size: -
V: TRBV11-2
D: -
J: TRBJ1-3
CDR3: CASSLQGVVAGNTIYF
DNA: TGTGCCAGCAGCTTACAGGGTGTTGTGGCGGGAAACACCATATATTTT

length: 20
size: -
V: TRBV4-3
D: TRBD2
J: TRBJ2-3
CDR3: CASSQDQREGSTSSTDTQYF
DNA: TGCGCCAGCAGCCAAGACCAGCGGGAGGGTTCAACTTCTAGCACAGATACGCAGTATTTT

length: 16
size: -
V: TRBV5-1
D: -
J: TRBJ2-2
CDR3: CASSLTGSTNTGELFF
DNA: TGCGCCAGCAGCTTGACCGGTTCTACGAACACCGGGGAGCTGTTTTTT

length: 13
size: -
V: TRBV19
D: -
J: TRBJ1-6
CDR3: CASSIGGRSPLHF
DNA: TGTGCCAGTAGTATTGGGGGTAGGTCACCCCTCCACTTT

length: 13
size: -
V: TRBV25-1
D: -
J: TRBJ1-1
CDR3: CASSEFGPSEAFF
DNA: TGTGCCAGCAGTGAATTCGGGCCCAGTGAAGCTTTCTTT

length: 13
size: -
V: TRBV28
D: TRBD1
J: TRBJ2-1
CDR3: CASKTGGRDEQFF
DNA: TGTGCCAGTAAGACAGGGGGCAGGGATGAGCAGTTCTTC

length: 14
size: -
V: TRBV7-8
D: -
J: TRBJ2-7
CDR3: CASSLAAIGGEQYF
DNA: TGTGCCAGCAGCTTAGCGGCAATCGGGGGCGAGCAGTACTTC

length: 13
size: -
V: TRBV24-1
D: -
J: TRBJ2-3
CDR3: CATSEPPADTQYF
DNA: TGTGCCACCAGTGAGCCTCCGGCGGATACGCAGTATTTT

length: 12
size: -
V: TRBV28
D: -
J: TRBJ1-5
CDR3: CASSFPFEPQHF
DNA: TGTGCCAGCAGCTTTCCGTTTGAGCCCCAGCATTTT

length: 17
size: -
V: TRBV11-2
D: TRBD2
J: TRBJ2-5
CDR3: CASSLVGLAGGGETQYF
DNA: TGTGCCAGCAGCTTAGTTGGGCTAGCGGGAGGTGGAGAGACCCAGTACTTC